This T cell receptor beta chain was identified during a study of human T cells and chemical hapten exposure (dated by TCRdb to the early 2020s). For the study in its entirety: For sensitization, 2% DPC in acetone was applied to a roughly 2 cm by roughly 2 cm area of upper inner arm skin. Nearly 30 alopecia patients provided blood for TCR sequencing at one to four time points (pre-sensitization, 2, 6 and 24 weeks). Patch testing was performed on the upper back with Finn chambers containing 0.01% DPC, and the patch tests were scored after 6 days according to International Contact Dermatitis Research Group standards. This study followed changes in the peripheral blood TCR repertoire in vivo during primary and secondary sensitization of alopecia patients to the hapten diphenylcyclopropenone (DPC). Most of the patients in the cohort were female, and the cohort covered alopecia areata with under or over 50% scalp involvement, alopecia totalis and alopecia universalis. Libraries were pooled for sequencing, and per-sample TCR yields varied mainly because of small differences in library volumes within the pool. Patients additionally received weekly therapeutic DPC doses to the scalp throughout the approximately 25-week study period. Patient blood was sampled pre-sensitization (week 0) and at 2, 6 and about 24 weeks after DPC sensitization. Study-wide conclusions, independent of this receptor: Compared with pre-sensitization or healthy control sets, expanded TCRs formed significantly more large CDR3 similarity clusters, which is consistent with antigen-driven responses. The number of PT1 expanded TCRs positively correlated with patch test score, significant at thresholds 8, 16 and 32 but not 4. Alopecia, a presumed autoimmune disease, was present in all patients, so the immune response of the patients might differ from that of healthy individuals. DPC sensitization did not change the number of TCRs with a frequency above 1 in 1000, and there was no evidence of changes in global repertoire structure. Repeated subsampling changed both the strength of the expansion versus patch-test correlation and the threshold at which that correlation became significant.

A few counts support this clonotype. The clone's antigen remains unknown. No quality values exist for individual bases; no much larger clone is one base distant. The sample's time point label, decoded: patch test 3, about 24 weeks after DPC sensitization. The sample's treatment or condition, from its label and the paper: therapeutic diphenylcyclopropenone sensitization with weekly scalp DPC. At every patch-test visit, the blood draw took place before the patch test was put on. Patients were eligible if aged 18 to 70, diagnosed with alopecia and judged suitable for DPC therapy, and pregnant patients were excluded. Total RNA was extracted from unfractionated whole blood collected in Tempus Blood RNA tubes. Measured from the cysteine to the phenylalanine, the CDR3 is 15 residues long. Just the 45-base CDR3 DNA is kept, in frame starting at base 1. CDR1 and CDR2 are read off the germline V gene as SGHNT and YENEEA. The V and J ends are trimmed by 2 bases and 2 bases, leaving 9 bases between them.

Receptors were amplified or captured by RACE. Sequencing took place on a NextSeq 500. During library preparation, unique molecular identifiers were attached to individual cDNA molecules so that TCRs could be counted quantitatively and reproducibly. From each blood RNA sample, both TCR alpha and TCR beta chains were sequenced. In the authors' own workflow: Samples had a median of approximately 93,000 TCRs, with a range from roughly 20,000 to 690,600. The Decombinator software suite was used to annotate V, J and CDR3 in the TCR reads. To make PS versus PT1 abundance plots, every sample was subsampled to the same number of TCRs (28,000). Expanded TCRs were defined as absent before sensitization and observed at least eight times at the 2-week time point. TCRdb passed the public sequencing reads through fastp at Q25 and MiXCR, retaining productive beta sequences. Merged by CDR3 protein, the rows form single entries marked with the most common genes and DNA. TCRdb assigned the V and J calls; the authors' analysis was not used. This sample has 70,000 to 90,000 distinct CDR3 sequences in its table, and approximately 10% of those were observed once. The biggest ten clones account for about 3.5% of the sample.

This receptor was identified in a woman between 50 and 59 years old with alopecia areata. Some clones in this sample may be carry-over from other donors' samples. The sequence is built from TRBV11-3 and TRBJ1-4; the D gene is perhaps TRBD1, on 5 matching bases. The sample here was whole blood, taken in connection with sensitization to the hapten diphenylcyclopropenone (DPC). The nucleotide sequence is given as TGTGCCAGCAGCTTACAGGGTTGGACTAATGAAAAACTGTTTTTT. It encodes CASSLQGWTNEKLFF. The reference TRBV11-3 and TRBJ1-4 proteins fill in what lies around the CDR3, so the full variable domain reads EAGVVQSPRYKIIEKKQPVAFWCNPISGHNTLYWYLQNLGQGPELLIRYENEEAVDDSQLPKDRFSAERLKGVDSTLKIQPAELGDSAVYLCASSLQGWTNEKLFFGSGTQLSVL.